Below are 19 T cell receptor beta chains sequenced from a single sample in a study of cytomegalovirus exposure and HLA in healthy donors. Primers for the PCR totalled 60 Vbeta and 13 Jbeta. Sequencing used immunoSEQ multiplex PCR; TCRdb keeps in-frame clones, though not all of them. The sample carries 130,000 to 150,000 clones, 80% recorded once. The sequenced sample was PBMCs. The receptors originated from a man aged 30 to 45 in good health and CMV-seronegative.

This clone has just a few counts. The rearrangement links TRBV9 to TRBJ1-4, with 10 nucleotides matching TRBD1. The germline V gene encodes CDR1 SGDLS and CDR2 YYNGEE. CDR3 length: 14 residues. The trim removed 4 bases at V and 6 bases at J, leaving 3 bases unmatched. The CDR3 coding sequence is TGTGCCAGCAGCTTGACAGGGGGCCATGAAAAACTGTTTTTT. Amino acid sequence: CASSLTGGHEKLFF.

In DNA, the CDR3 is TGTGCCAGCAGCTACAGGGGGCGGAACAATCAGCCCCAGCATTTT. Its translation: CASSYRGRNNQPQHF. J is TRBJ1-5 and V is TRBV28; 9 nucleotides agree with TRBD1. Losses at the gene ends were 6 bases for V and 3 bases for J; bases not matched to a gene: 6. The CDR3 covers 15 residues. Germline V gene sequence: CDR1 MDHEN, CDR2 SYDVKM.

The chain combines TRBV9 with TRBJ1-1; D call uncertain. The CDR3 contains 13 residues. Trimming removed 1 base from V and 3 bases from J, with 7 bases in between. CDR1 SGDLS and CDR2 YYNGEE come from the germline V gene. CDR3 residues: CASSVTRDTEAFF. CDR3 sequence (DNA): TGTGCCAGCAGCGTAACTCGGGACACTGAAGCTTTCTTT.

To note about this clone: At one end the junction does not follow the germline gene, possibly because of a read error. The rearrangement links TRBV7-9 to TRBJ1-5; TRBD1 matches at 7 bases. Per the germline V gene, CDR1 is SEHNR and CDR2 is FQNEAQ (reference sequence). The CDR3 is 15 residues long. The CDR3 DNA is TGTGCCAGCAGCTTAGACAGGGGTGGGAATCAGCCCCAGAATTTT. Its translation is CASSLDRGGNQPQNF.

The chain uses TRBV28 and TRBJ1-1; a weak D match, TRBD1 (5 bases). This CDR3 contains 15 residues. V lost 5 bases and J 4 bases, leaving 17 bases between the germline ends. Germline V lookup: CDR1 MDHEN, CDR2 SYDVKM. CDR3 residues: CASSTVGPGGTEAFF. The DNA of the CDR3 is TGTGCCAGCAGTACCGTAGGCCCGGGGGGCACTGAAGCTTTCTTT. Full variable domain (missing parts from reference TRBV28 and TRBJ1-1): DVKVTQSSRYLVKRTGEKVFLECVQDMDHENMFWYRQDPGLGLRLIYFSYDVKMKEKGDIPEGYSVSREKKERFSLILESASTNQTSMYLCASSTVGPGGTEAFFGQGTRLTVV.

This clone appeared once. This chain uses TRBV12-5 with TRBJ1-6; 7 nucleotides agree with TRBD1. Germline CDR1 and CDR2: LGHNT and FRNRAP. With V trimmed by 1 base and J by 5 bases, 11 bases remained unmatched. CDR3 length equals 18 residues. The DNA of the CDR3 is TGTGCTAGTGGTTTGGCCACCAAGACAGGGACCGATAATTCACCCCTCCACTTT. Protein: CASGLATKTGTDNSPLHF. Full variable domain (remainder filled in from reference TRBV12-5 and TRBJ1-6): DARVTQTPRHKVTEMGQEVTMRCQPILGHNTVFWYRQTMMQGLELLAYFRNRAPLDDSGMPKDRFSAEMPDATLATLKIQPSEPRDSAVYFCASGLATKTGTDNSPLHFGNGTRLTVT.

The chain joins TRBV28 to TRBJ2-5, with TRBD2 as a possible D gene (7 bases). The CDR3 has 16 residues. CDR1 and CDR2 (germline): MDHEN, SYDVKM. V lost 2 bases and J 2 bases, leaving 15 bases between the germline ends. CDR3 sequence (DNA): TGTGCCAGCAGTTTAACTGGGGGGGCGCGACAAGAGACCCAGTACTTC. It is translated as CASSLTGGARQETQYF.

This sequence joins TRBV4-1 and TRBJ1-2, with TRBD1 matching over 9 bases. The CDR3 extends over 17 amino acids. CDR1 and CDR2 (germline): MGHRA, YSYEKL. The junction had 11 bases not matched to a gene; V was cut back by 0 bases and J by 6 bases. CDR3 coding DNA: TGCGCCAGCAGCCAAGAACCTCTCGGCACAGGGGGCAATGGCTACACCTTC. Translated: CASSQEPLGTGGNGYTF.

This clone was observed a handful of times. The rearrangement uses TRBV7-2 and TRBJ2-1; TRBD2 agrees at 11 bases. CDR1 and CDR2 (germline): SGHTA, FQGNSA. V was pared by 5 bases and J by 2 bases, with 5 bases of the junction left unmatched. CDR3 length equals 16 residues. CDR3 region: CASSRIAGGAYNEQFF. In DNA form, the CDR3 reads TGTGCCAGCAGCCGAATAGCGGGAGGGGCCTACAATGAGCAGTTCTTC. The variable domain in full, completed from reference TRBV7-2 and TRBJ2-1, reads GAGVSQSPSNKVTEKGKDVELRCDPISGHTALYWYRQSLGQGLEFLIYFQGNSAPDKSGLPSDRFSAERTGGSVSTLTIQRTQQEDSAVYLCASSRIAGGAYNEQFFGPGTRLTVL.

The genes are TRBV7-9 and TRBJ1-2, with TRBD1 matching 7 bases. Germline V gene data show CDR1 as SEHNR and CDR2 as FQNEAQ (reference sequence). The trim removed 2 bases at V and 7 bases at J, leaving 7 bases unmatched. The CDR3 is made up of 14 amino acids. The CDR3, as DNA: TGTGCCAGCAGCTTAAGTGACAGGGCCGGTGGCTACACCTTC. This gives the protein CASSLSDRAGGYTF.

The chain is built from TRBV6-6 and TRBJ2-7; 7 positions match TRBD1. Germline CDR1 reads MNHNY; CDR2 reads SVGAGI (reference sequence). The CDR3 is made up of 13 amino acids. The V segment lost 8 bases and the J segment 2 bases; nucleotides outside the gene matches: 6. The CDR3 here is CASARDSPYEQYF. The CDR3, as DNA: TGTGCCAGCGCCCGGGACAGCCCCTACGAGCAGTACTTC.

The chain uses TRBV13 and TRBJ2-7, with D possibly matching TRBD2 (5 bases). Trimming left V 0 bases short and J 6 bases short, with 12 bases between. Germline V gene sequence: CDR1 PRHDT, CDR2 FYEKMQ (reference sequence). This CDR3 region has 14 residues. CDR3 in DNA: TGTGCCAGCAGCTTAGGCCGACTATGGGGCGAGCAGTACTTC. Amino acids: CASSLGRLWGEQYF. Combining the CDR3 with reference TRBV13 and TRBJ2-7 gives the whole variable domain AAGVIQSPRHLIKEKRETATLKCYPIPRHDTVYWYQQGPGQDPQFLISFYEKMQSDKGSIPDRFSAQQFSDYHSELNMSSLELGDSALYFCASSLGRLWGEQYFGPGTRLTVT.

The chain joins TRBV5-4 to TRBJ2-7; D is uncertain. Trimming left V 1 base short and J 1 base short, with 6 bases between. Germline CDR1 reads SGHNT; CDR2 reads YYREEE (reference sequence). The CDR3 totals 13 residues. The CDR3 spells CASSLTGSYEQYF. The DNA for the CDR3 is TGTGCCAGCAGCTTGACCGGTTCCTACGAGCAGTACTTC. The full variable domain, in which reference TRBV5-4 and TRBJ2-7 provide the parts outside the CDR3, is ETGVTQSPTHLIKTRGQQVTLRCSSQSGHNTVSWYQQALGQGPQFIFQYYREEENGRGNFPPRFSGLQFPNYSSELNVNALELDDSALYLCASSLTGSYEQYFGPGTRLTVT.

This sequence joins TRBV28 and TRBJ2-7; 9 bases line up with TRBD2. The CDR3 has 16 amino acids. The germline V gene encodes CDR1 MDHEN and CDR2 SYDVKM. Losses at the gene ends were 1 base for V and 2 bases for J; bases not matched to a gene: 6. In DNA form, the CDR3 reads TGTGCCAGCAGTTTATATCCTAGCGGGAATCCCTACGAGCAGTACTTC. The encoded protein is CASSLYPSGNPYEQYF.

This clone was seen only a few times. The rearrangement joins TRBV30 to TRBJ1-4; 7 nucleotides align to TRBD1. V dropped 4 bases and J dropped 4; count of bases not matched to a gene: 9. Per the germline V gene, CDR1 is GTSNPN and CDR2 is SVGIG (reference sequence). This CDR3 is built from 15 residues. The CDR3 bases are TGTGCCTGGACCTCCACGACAGGGAATAATGAAAAACTGTTTTTT. Translation: CAWTSTTGNNEKLFF.

J is TRBJ2-5 and V is TRBV28, with 9 nucleotides matching TRBD2. The J segment lost 1 base and the V segment lost 4 bases, leaving 4 bases of the junction unmatched. CDR1 MDHEN and CDR2 SYDVKM come from the germline V gene. The CDR3 has 15 amino acids. CDR3 bases: TGTGCCAGCAGTTCGGCGGGGGGGGCCCAAGAGACCCAGTACTTC. Translating it yields CASSSAGGAQETQYF.

The chain uses TRBV5-1 and TRBJ2-7; TRBD2 agrees at 8 bases. J gave up 3 bases and V 4 bases, and 9 bases lay outside the gene matches. Germline V CDR1 and CDR2: SGHRS, YFSETQ. CDR3 length: 15 amino acids. The CDR3 region is CASSPGSGSLYEQYF. The DNA of the CDR3 is TGCGCCAGCAGCCCGGGGAGCGGGAGCCTCTACGAGCAGTACTTC.

This chain connects TRBV27 to TRBJ1-4; TRBD1 is a possible D gene (6 bases). V was pared by 5 bases and J by 8 bases, with 18 bases between. The CDR3 is made up of 15 amino acids. CDR1 and CDR2 from the germline V gene are MNHEY and SMNVEV (reference sequence). The CDR3 here is CASSRVQGSGEKLFF. CDR3 bases: TGTGCCAGCAGTCGAGTTCAGGGGTCTGGCGAAAAACTGTTTTTT.

This clone has just a few counts. This rearrangement joins TRBV6-6 to TRBJ2-1; weak D call: TRBD2 (6 bases). V was pared by 2 bases and J by 7 bases, with 12 bases between. CDR3 length: 14 residues. Germline values: CDR1 MNHNY, CDR2 SVGAGI (reference sequence). The CDR3 spells CASSYRRAGNEQFF. The CDR3 coding sequence is TGTGCCAGCAGTTACCGAAGGGCGGGGAATGAGCAGTTCTTC.